One and the same sample provided the 25 T cell receptor beta chains below, sequenced in a study of neoadjuvant anti-PD-1 for oral cavity cancer. TCRdb's table, derived via immunoSEQ multiplex PCR, lists solely in-frame clones and lacks some. Among about 18,000 clones listed, around three quarters were seen once. Sequenced material: PBMCs, taken before nivolumab (anti-PD-1) treatment. The receptors stem from a person between 35 and 79 years old with oral cavity squamous cell carcinoma.

The chain couples TRBV14 to TRBJ2-7, with TRBD2 matching over 12 bases. The CDR3 length is 17 residues. From germline, CDR1 is SGHDN and CDR2 FVKESK. V shed 3 bases, J shed 1 base, and the junction held 7 bases outside the gene matches. The CDR3 is CASSQRGTSGYSYEQYF. CDR3 DNA: TGTGCCAGCAGCCAGAGGGGGACTAGCGGGTATTCCTACGAGCAGTACTTC.

The gene calls are TRBV6-1 and TRBJ2-1; TRBD1 or TRBD2 may be the D gene (5 bases each). The V and J ends lost 5 bases and 7 bases respectively, with 12 bases between them. The CDR3 is 13 amino acids. The germline gives CDR1 MNHNS, CDR2 SASEGT. In DNA form, the CDR3 reads TGTGCCAGCAGTCCCCGGGGCGAGAATGAGCAGTTCTTC. Its protein is CASSPRGENEQFF.

This sequence joins TRBV6-4 and TRBJ2-3, with D perhaps TRBD2 (7 bases). V was cut by 2 bases and J by 0 bases, with 9 bases left in between. The germline V gene has CDR1 MRHNA and CDR2 SNTAGT. The CDR3 sequence is 15 residues long. CDR3 DNA: TGTGCCAGCAGTGACGGGGGGGGCAGCACAGATACGCAGTATTTT. It specifies CASSDGGGSTDTQYF.

The V call is TRBV5-1, the J call TRBJ2-1, with D possibly being TRBD1 (5 bases). Trimming shortened V by 1 base and J by 0 bases, and 14 bases separated the two germline ends. The V gene's germline CDR1 is SGHRS and CDR2 YFSETQ. CDR3 size: 17 residues. Written as DNA, the CDR3 is TGCGCCAGCAGCTTGCATCCACAGGCCAGCTCCTACAATGAGCAGTTCTTC. It is translated as CASSLHPQASSYNEQFF. The entire variable domain, with the rest obtained from reference TRBV5-1 and TRBJ2-1, is as follows: KAGVTQTPRYLIKTRGQQVTLSCSPISGHRSVSWYQQTPGQGLQFLFEYFSETQRNKGNFPGRFSGRQFSNSRSEMNVSTLELGDSALYLCASSLHPQASSYNEQFFGPGTRLTVL.

This sequence joins TRBV6-6 and TRBJ1-2; 9 bases match TRBD1. Germline loops: CDR1 MNHNY, CDR2 SVGAGI (reference sequence). The CDR3 consists of 14 residues. J lost 6 bases, V lost 7 bases, and 9 bases had no gene match. CDR3 nucleotide sequence: TGTGCCAGCACCCAGACGACAGGGGGTGATGGCTACACCTTC. Translated, it gives CASTQTTGGDGYTF.

The V call is TRBV5-4, the J call TRBJ2-7; D possibly corresponds to TRBD1 (6 bases). Germline CDR1 SGHNT, CDR2 YYREEE (reference sequence). The CDR3 is made up of 14 amino acids. V was trimmed by 4 bases and J by 0 bases, leaving 11 bases between them. The CDR3 region is CASSPGAFSYEQYF. In DNA form, the CDR3 reads TGTGCCAGCAGCCCAGGGGCCTTCTCCTACGAGCAGTACTTC.

This clone has just one count. V gene TRBV11-1 combines with J gene TRBJ2-5; D may be TRBD2 (6 bases). CDR3 length equals 14 residues. The V and J ends lost 4 bases and 4 bases respectively, with 13 bases between them. Per the germline V gene, CDR1 is SGHAT and CDR2 is FQDESV (reference sequence). DNA of the CDR3: TGTGCCAGCAGCTGGTCCGGGAGTACAGAGACCCAGTACTTC. It specifies CASSWSGSTETQYF.

This chain links TRBV9 with TRBJ2-1; 15 nucleotides line up with TRBD2. The CDR3 has 17 amino acids. V lost 2 bases to trimming and J lost 10 bases; unmatched junction nucleotides: 10. The V gene's germline CDR1 is SGDLS and CDR2 YYNGEE. The CDR3 here is CASSVSGLAGGSLEQFF. The CDR3 DNA sequence: TGTGCCAGCAGCGTTAGCGGACTAGCGGGAGGGTCATTAGAGCAGTTCTTC.

This clone is large. The J gene is TRBJ1-2, the V gene TRBV7-9; D perhaps matches TRBD1 (5 bases). CDR3 size: 11 residues. Looked up from germline, CDR1 is SEHNR and CDR2 is FQNEAQ (reference sequence). Trimming shortened V by 5 bases and J by 6 bases, and 7 bases separated the two germline ends. The CDR3 here is CASSLGDGYTF. The CDR3 nucleotides read TGTGCCAGCAGCCTAGGGGATGGCTACACCTTC.

This sequence joins TRBV6-6 and TRBJ2-7, with 7 bases matching TRBD1. CDR1 is MNHNY and CDR2 is SVGAGI in the germline V gene (reference sequence). The J segment lost 6 bases and the V segment lost 6 bases, leaving 11 bases of the junction unmatched. The CDR3 is made up of 14 amino acids. CDR3 sequence reads: CASSQVGDRAEQYF. The CDR3 nucleotides read TGTGCCAGCAGCCAAGTCGGTGACAGGGCCGAGCAGTACTTC.

The chain employs TRBV19 and TRBJ1-1, with D perhaps TRBD1 (5 bases). In germline, CDR1 is LNHDA, CDR2 SQIVND (reference sequence). The V end lost 9 bases, the J end lost 2 bases, and 16 bases lay between the germline ends. This CDR3 spans 14 amino acids. CDR3: CASSGMGGNTEAFF. In DNA form, the CDR3 reads TGTGCCAGCAGTGGGATGGGGGGAAACACTGAAGCTTTCTTT.

The V call is TRBV6-1, the J call TRBJ2-1; TRBD2 aligns across 16 bases. This CDR3 is built from 19 residues. V was pared by 2 bases and J by 0 bases, with 4 bases of the junction left unmatched. Germline loops: CDR1 MNHNS, CDR2 SASEGT. DNA for the CDR3: TGTGCCAGCAGTGAACGGGGACTAGCGGGAGGGGCCTCCTACAATGAGCAGTTCTTC. Protein sequence: CASSERGLAGGASYNEQFF.

The chain uses TRBV15 and TRBJ1-1; the D is unclear. The V and J ends lost 0 bases and 1 base respectively, with 9 bases between them. This CDR3 is 15 amino acids long. CDR1 is LNHNV and CDR2 is YYDKDF in the germline V gene (reference sequence). CDR3 sequence: CATSRDPAENTEAFF. CDR3 in DNA: TGTGCCACCAGCAGAGATCCGGCAGAGAACACTGAAGCTTTCTTT.

The chain employs TRBV7-2 and TRBJ2-1; D is possibly TRBD2 (5 bases). Trimming shortened V by 1 base and J by 8 bases, and 9 bases separated the two germline ends. Germline CDR1 and CDR2: SGHTA and FQGNSA. CDR3 length: 13 residues. The CDR3 loop is CASSLGPGDEQFF. As DNA, the CDR3 is TGTGCCAGCAGCTTAGGCCCCGGGGATGAGCAGTTCTTC.

The chain carries TRBV5-1 and TRBJ2-5, with D perhaps TRBD1 or TRBD2 (6 bases each). Trimming shortened V by 4 bases and J by 4 bases, and 14 bases separated the two germline ends. The germline V gene has CDR1 SGHRS and CDR2 YFSETQ. CDR3 size: 14 residues. The CDR3 sequence is CASSLFEGGETQYF. Here the CDR3 DNA reads TGCGCCAGCAGCCTGTTTGAGGGGGGAGAGACCCAGTACTTC.

The J gene is TRBJ2-1, the V gene TRBV20-1; the match to TRBD1 covers 7 bases. CDR3 length: 10 residues. With 5 bases clipped from V and 15 bases from J, the junction kept 7 bases outside the gene matches. CDR1 DFQATT and CDR2 SNEGSKA come from the germline V gene (reference sequence). CDR3 nucleotides: TGCAGTGCTCGCCGGGACAGACTGTTCTTC. Translation: CSARRDRLFF.

The chain has TRBV27 and TRBJ2-3, with D unclear. CDR1 is MNHEY, CDR2 SMNVEV, per germline (reference sequence). Trimming pared 5 bases from V and 7 bases from J, leaving 16 bases between. CDR3 size: 14 residues. The CDR3 sequence is CASSPSPFQNTQYF. CDR3 nucleotides: TGTGCCAGCAGTCCTTCGCCATTCCAGAATACGCAGTATTTT.

This clone was seen a handful of times. The chain uses TRBV2 and TRBJ1-2; D is unresolved. Germline CDR1 SNHLY, CDR2 FYNNEI. Trimming cost V 0 bases and J 10 bases, with 9 bases left between them. The CDR3 has 12 residues. The CDR3 sequence: CASSEATDFYTF. CDR3 bases: TGTGCCAGCAGTGAAGCTACCGATTTCTACACCTTC.

The chain combines TRBV6-5 with TRBJ1-1; TRBD1 is a possible D gene (6 bases). V was pared by 6 bases and J by 5 bases, with 13 bases between. Germline CDR1 is MNHEY and CDR2 is SVGAGI. The CDR3 loop spans 13 amino acids. CDR3 in amino acids: CASRKTGQTEAFF. DNA for the CDR3: TGTGCCAGCAGGAAAACCGGACAGACTGAAGCTTTCTTT.

The rearrangement joins TRBV12-2 to TRBJ2-7; TRBD2 is the table's D call, not checked against the DNA. TRBV12-2 is a listed pseudogene. This CDR3 has 17 residues. CDR3 DNA: TGTGCAAGTCGCTTAGCGGCAGGTAGCGGGCACCCCTACGAGCAGTACTTC. This codes for CASRLAAGSGHPYEQYF.

This clone has only a few counts. V usage is TRBV5-1 and J usage is TRBJ1-2; TRBD1 aligns across 12 bases. V dropped 3 bases and J dropped 1; count of bases not matched to a gene: 4. This CDR3 region has 16 residues. CDR1 and CDR2 (germline): SGHRS, YFSETQ. The chain's CDR3 is CASSWGQGAGNYGYTF. Here the CDR3 DNA reads TGCGCCAGCAGCTGGGGACAGGGGGCCGGTAACTATGGCTACACCTTC.

The CDR3 nucleotides read TGTGCCAGTAGTATAGCAGGACTAGGTCAGCCCCAGCATTTT. Amino acid sequence: CASSIAGLGQPQHF. This sequence joins TRBV19 and TRBJ1-5; D gene ambiguous. The CDR3 is made up of 14 amino acids. CDR1 and CDR2 from the germline V gene are LNHDA and SQIVND (reference sequence). The germline V and J ends were trimmed by 1 base and 6 bases, with 10 bases remaining between them.

The V and J genes are TRBV2 and TRBJ1-5; D gene uncertain. V lost 4 bases and J lost 4, with 8 bases in between. This CDR3 has 13 amino acids. Germline loops: CDR1 SNHLY, CDR2 FYNNEI. The CDR3 sequence is CASSGAGNQPQHF. CDR3 nucleotide sequence: TGTGCCAGCAGTGGAGCGGGGAATCAGCCCCAGCATTTT.

The genes are TRBV6-1 and TRBJ1-1, with D possibly TRBD1 on 5 matching bases. CDR1 and CDR2 (germline): MNHNS, SASEGT. CDR3 length: 15 amino acids. V was shortened by 2 bases and J by 0 bases, with 10 bases between the two germline ends. CDR3 sequence (DNA): TGTGCCAGCAGTGAACAGGGAGGGATGAACACTGAAGCTTTCTTT. This sequence encodes CASSEQGGMNTEAFF.

The chain employs TRBV5-8 and TRBJ1-2; 7 nucleotides agree with TRBD1. V lost 4 bases to trimming and J lost 5 bases; unmatched junction nucleotides: 8. CDR3 size: 14 residues. Germline lookup yields CDR1 SGHTS and CDR2 YDEGEE. The CDR3 coding sequence is TGTGCCAGCAGCCCCAGGGGGGCGCAATATGGCTACACCTTC. Translating it yields CASSPRGAQYGYTF.